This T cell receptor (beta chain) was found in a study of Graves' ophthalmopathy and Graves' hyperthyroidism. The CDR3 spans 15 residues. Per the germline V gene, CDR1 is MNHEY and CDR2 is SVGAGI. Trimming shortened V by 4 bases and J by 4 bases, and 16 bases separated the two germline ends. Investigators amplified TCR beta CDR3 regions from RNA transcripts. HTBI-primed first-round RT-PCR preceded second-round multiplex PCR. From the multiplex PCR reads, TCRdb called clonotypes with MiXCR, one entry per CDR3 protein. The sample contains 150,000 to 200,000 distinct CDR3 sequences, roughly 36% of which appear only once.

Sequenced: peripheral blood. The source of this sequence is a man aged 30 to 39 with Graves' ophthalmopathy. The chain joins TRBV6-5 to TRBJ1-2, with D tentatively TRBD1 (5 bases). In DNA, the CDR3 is TGTGCCAGCAGTTTCTCCTTGAGGGGAACCTATGGCTACACCTTC. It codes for CASSFSLRGTYGYTF.